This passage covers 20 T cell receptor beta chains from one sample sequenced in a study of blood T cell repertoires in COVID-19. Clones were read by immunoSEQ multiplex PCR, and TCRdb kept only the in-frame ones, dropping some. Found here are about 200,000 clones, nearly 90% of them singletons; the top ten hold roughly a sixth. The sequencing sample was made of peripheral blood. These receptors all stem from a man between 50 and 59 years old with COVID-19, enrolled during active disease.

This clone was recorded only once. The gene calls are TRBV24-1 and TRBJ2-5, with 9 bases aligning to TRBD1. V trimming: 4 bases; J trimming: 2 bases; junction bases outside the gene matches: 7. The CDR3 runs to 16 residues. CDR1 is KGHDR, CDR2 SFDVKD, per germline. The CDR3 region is CATSDPPDRGQETQYF. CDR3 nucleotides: TGTGCCACCAGTGACCCACCGGACAGGGGTCAAGAGACCCAGTACTTC.

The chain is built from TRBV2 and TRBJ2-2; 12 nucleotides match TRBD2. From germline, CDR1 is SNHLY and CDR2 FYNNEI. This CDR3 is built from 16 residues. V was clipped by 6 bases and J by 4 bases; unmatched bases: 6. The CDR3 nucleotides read TGTGCCAGCAGGGGCCCGGGACTAGCGGGCACCGGGGAGCTGTTTTTT. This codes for CASRGPGLAGTGELFF.

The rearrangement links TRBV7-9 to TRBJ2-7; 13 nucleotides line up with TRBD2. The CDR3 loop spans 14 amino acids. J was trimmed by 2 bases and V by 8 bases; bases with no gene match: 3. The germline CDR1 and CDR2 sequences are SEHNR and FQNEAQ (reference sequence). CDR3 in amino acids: CASQTSGRPYEQYF. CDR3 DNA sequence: TGTGCCAGCCAGACTAGCGGGAGGCCCTACGAGCAGTACTTC.

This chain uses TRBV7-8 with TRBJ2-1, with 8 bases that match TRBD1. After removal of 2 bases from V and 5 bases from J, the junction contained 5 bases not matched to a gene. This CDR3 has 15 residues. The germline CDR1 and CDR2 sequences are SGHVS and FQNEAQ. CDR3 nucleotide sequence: TGTGCCAGCAGCTTAAGGACAGGGCTGGACAATGAGCAGTTCTTC. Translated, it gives CASSLRTGLDNEQFF. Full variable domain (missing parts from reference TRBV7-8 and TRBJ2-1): GAGVSQSPRYKVAKRGQDVALRCDPISGHVSLFWYQQALGQGPEFLTYFQNEAQLDKSGLPSDRFFAERPEGSVSTLKIQRTQQEDSAVYLCASSLRTGLDNEQFFGPGTRLTVL.

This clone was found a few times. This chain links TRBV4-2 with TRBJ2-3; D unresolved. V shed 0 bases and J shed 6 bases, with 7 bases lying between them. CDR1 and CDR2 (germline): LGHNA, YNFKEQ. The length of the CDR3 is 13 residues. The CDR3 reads CASSQDPMDTQYF. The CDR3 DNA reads TGTGCCAGCAGCCAAGATCCAATGGATACGCAGTATTTT.

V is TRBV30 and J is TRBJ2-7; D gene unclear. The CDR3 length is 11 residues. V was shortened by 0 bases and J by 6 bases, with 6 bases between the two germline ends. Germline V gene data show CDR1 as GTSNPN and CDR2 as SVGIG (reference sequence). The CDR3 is CAWSVSSEQYF. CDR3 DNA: TGTGCCTGGAGTGTAAGCTCCGAGCAGTACTTC.

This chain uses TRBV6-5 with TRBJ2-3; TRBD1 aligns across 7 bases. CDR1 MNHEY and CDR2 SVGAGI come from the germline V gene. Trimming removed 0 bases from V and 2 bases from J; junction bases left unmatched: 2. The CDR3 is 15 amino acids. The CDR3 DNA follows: TGTGCCAGCAGTTACTCTACAGGGGACACAGATACGCAGTATTTT. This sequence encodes CASSYSTGDTDTQYF.

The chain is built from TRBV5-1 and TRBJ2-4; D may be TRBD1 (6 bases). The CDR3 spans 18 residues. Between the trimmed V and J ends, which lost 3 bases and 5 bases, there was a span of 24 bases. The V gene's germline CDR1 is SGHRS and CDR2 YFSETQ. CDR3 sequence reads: CASSSNPQGQPPQNIQYF. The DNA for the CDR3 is TGCGCCAGCAGCTCAAACCCACAGGGTCAACCTCCTCAAAACATTCAGTACTTC.

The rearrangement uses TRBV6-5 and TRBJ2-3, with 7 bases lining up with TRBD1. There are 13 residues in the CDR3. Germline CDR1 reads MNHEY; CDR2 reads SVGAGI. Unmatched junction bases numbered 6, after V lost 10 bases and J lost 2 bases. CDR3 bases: TGTGCCATTTCGACAGGGCCCACAGATACGCAGTATTTT. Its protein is CAISTGPTDTQYF.

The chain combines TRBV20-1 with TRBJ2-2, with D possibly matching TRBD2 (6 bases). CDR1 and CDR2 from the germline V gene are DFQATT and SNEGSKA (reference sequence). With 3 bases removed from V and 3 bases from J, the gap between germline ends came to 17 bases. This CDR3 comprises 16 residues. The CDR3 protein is CSASGSGGRYTGELFF. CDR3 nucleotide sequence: TGCAGTGCTAGTGGGTCCGGGGGTAGATACACCGGGGAGCTGTTTTTT.

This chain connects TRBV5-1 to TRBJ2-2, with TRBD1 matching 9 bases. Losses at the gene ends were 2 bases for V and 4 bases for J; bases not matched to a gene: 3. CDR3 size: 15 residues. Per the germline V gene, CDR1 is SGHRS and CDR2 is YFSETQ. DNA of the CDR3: TGCGCCAGCAGCTTTGTGACAGGGGGCACCGGGGAGCTGTTTTTT. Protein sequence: CASSFVTGGTGELFF.

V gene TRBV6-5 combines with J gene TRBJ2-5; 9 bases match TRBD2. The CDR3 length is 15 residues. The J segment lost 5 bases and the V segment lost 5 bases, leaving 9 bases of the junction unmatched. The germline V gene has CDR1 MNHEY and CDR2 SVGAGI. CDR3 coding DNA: TGTGCCAGCAGTCGACTAGCGGAGGGGAGGGAGACCCAGTACTTC. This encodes CASSRLAEGRETQYF.

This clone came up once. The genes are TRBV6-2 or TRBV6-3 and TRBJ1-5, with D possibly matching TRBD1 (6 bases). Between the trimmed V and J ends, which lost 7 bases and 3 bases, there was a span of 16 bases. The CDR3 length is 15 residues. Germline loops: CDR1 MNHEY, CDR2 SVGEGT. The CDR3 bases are TGTGCCAGCACCCCAGGGACAACTTACAATCAGCCCCAGCATTTT. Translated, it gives CASTPGTTYNQPQHF.

CDR3: CASSLGGSSNQPQHF. The CDR3 DNA reads TGTGCCAGCAGCTTAGGCGGCAGTAGCAATCAGCCCCAGCATTTT. The rearrangement joins TRBV7-6 to TRBJ1-5; D unclear. Trimming shortened V by 1 base and J by 0 bases, and 7 bases separated the two germline ends. Germline V CDR1 and CDR2: SGHVS, FNYEAQ. This CDR3 comprises 15 residues. The full variable domain, in which reference TRBV7-6 and TRBJ1-5 provide the parts outside the CDR3, is GAGVSQSPRYKVTKRGQDVALRCDPISGHVSLYWYRQALGQGPEFLTYFNYEAQQDKSGLPNDRFSAERPEGSISTLTIQRTEQRDSAMYRCASSLGGSSNQPQHFGDGTRLSIL.

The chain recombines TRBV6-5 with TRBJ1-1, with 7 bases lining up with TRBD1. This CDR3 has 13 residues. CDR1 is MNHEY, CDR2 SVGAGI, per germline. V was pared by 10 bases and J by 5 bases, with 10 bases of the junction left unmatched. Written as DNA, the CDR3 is TGTGCCACCCGGAGAGGGGGCGGGACTGAAGCTTTCTTT. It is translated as CATRRGGGTEAFF.

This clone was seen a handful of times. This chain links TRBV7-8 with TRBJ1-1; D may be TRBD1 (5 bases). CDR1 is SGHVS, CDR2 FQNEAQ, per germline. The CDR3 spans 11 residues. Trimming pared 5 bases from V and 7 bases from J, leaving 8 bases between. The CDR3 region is CASSAGDEAFF. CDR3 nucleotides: TGTGCCAGCAGCGCGGGGGATGAAGCTTTCTTT. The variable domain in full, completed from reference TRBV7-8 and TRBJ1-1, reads GAGVSQSPRYKVAKRGQDVALRCDPISGHVSLFWYQQALGQGPEFLTYFQNEAQLDKSGLPSDRFFAERPEGSVSTLKIQRTQQEDSAVYLCASSAGDEAFFGQGTRLTVV.

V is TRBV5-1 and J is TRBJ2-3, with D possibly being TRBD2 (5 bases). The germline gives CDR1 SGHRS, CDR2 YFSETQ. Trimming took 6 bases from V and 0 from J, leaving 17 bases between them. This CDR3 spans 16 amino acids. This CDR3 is CASTYRWRASTDTQYF. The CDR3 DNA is TGCGCCAGCACCTACCGCTGGCGGGCTAGCACAGATACGCAGTATTTT.

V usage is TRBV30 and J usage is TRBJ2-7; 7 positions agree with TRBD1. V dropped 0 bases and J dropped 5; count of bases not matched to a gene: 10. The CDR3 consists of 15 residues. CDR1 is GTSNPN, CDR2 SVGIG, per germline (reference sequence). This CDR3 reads CAWSVVFRQGDEQYF. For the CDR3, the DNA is TGTGCCTGGAGTGTAGTTTTTCGGCAGGGGGACGAGCAGTACTTC.

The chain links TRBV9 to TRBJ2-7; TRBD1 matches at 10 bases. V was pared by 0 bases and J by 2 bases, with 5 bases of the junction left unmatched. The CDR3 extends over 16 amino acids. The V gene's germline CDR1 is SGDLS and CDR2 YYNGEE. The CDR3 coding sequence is TGTGCCAGCAGCGTAGCTGGGACAGGGGTCCCCTACGAGCAGTACTTC. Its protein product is CASSVAGTGVPYEQYF.

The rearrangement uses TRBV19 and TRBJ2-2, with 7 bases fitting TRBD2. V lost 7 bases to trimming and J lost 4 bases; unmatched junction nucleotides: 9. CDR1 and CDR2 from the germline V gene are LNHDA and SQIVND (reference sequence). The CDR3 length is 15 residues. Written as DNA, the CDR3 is TGTGCCAGTACCGGGACTACTGGGGGCACCGGGGAGCTGTTTTTT. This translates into CASTGTTGGTGELFF.